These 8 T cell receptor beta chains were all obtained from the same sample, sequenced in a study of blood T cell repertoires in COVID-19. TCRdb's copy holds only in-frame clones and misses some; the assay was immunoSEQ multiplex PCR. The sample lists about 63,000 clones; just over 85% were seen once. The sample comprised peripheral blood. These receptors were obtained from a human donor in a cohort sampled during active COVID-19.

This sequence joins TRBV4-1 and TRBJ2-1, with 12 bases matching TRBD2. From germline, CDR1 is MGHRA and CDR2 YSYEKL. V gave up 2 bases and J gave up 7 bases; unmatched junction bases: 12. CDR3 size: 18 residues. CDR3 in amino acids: CASSQKHPTSGSSNEQFF. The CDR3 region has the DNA TGCGCCAGCAGCCAAAAACACCCGACTAGCGGGAGCTCGAATGAGCAGTTCTTC.

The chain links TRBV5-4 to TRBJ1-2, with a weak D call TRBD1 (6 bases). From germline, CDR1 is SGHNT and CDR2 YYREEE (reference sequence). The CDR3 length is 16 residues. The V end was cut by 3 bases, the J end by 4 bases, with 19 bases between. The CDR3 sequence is CASSSPVAGAGYGYTF. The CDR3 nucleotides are TGTGCCAGCAGCTCCCCGGTGGCGGGGGCAGGCTATGGCTACACCTTC. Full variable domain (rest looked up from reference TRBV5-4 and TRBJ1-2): ETGVTQSPTHLIKTRGQQVTLRCSSQSGHNTVSWYQQALGQGPQFIFQYYREEENGRGNFPPRFSGLQFPNYSSELNVNALELDDSALYLCASSSPVAGAGYGYTFGSGTRLTVV.

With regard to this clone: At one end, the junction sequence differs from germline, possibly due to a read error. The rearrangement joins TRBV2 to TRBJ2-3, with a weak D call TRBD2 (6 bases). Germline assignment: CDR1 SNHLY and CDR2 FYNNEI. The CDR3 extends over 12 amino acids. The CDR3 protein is CASSARDSILGF. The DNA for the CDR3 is TGTGCCAGCAGTGCCCGGGACTCCATATTGGGCTTT.

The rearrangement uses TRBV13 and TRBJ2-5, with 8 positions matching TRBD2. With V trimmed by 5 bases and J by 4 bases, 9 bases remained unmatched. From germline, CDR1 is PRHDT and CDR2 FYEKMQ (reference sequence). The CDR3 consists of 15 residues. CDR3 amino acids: CASSAFAGGPETQYF. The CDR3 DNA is TGTGCCAGCAGCGCGTTTGCGGGAGGCCCAGAGACCCAGTACTTC. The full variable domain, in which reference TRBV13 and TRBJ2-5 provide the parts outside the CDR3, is AAGVIQSPRHLIKEKRETATLKCYPIPRHDTVYWYQQGPGQDPQFLISFYEKMQSDKGSIPDRFSAQQFSDYHSELNMSSLELGDSALYFCASSAFAGGPETQYFGPGTRLLVL.

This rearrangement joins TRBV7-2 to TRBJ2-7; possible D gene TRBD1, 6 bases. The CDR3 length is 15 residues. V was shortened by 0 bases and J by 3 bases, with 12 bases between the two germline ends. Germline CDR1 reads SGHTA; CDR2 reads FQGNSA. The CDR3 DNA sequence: TGTGCCAGCAGCTTAGCGGATAGGACAGTCTACGAGCAGTACTTC. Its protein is CASSLADRTVYEQYF.

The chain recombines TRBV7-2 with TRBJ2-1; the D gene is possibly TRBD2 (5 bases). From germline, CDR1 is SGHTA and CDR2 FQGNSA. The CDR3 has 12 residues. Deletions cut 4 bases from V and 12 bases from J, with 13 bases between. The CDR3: CASSSGSSSQFF. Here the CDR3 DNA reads TGTGCCAGCAGCTCCGGTTCTAGCTCGCAGTTCTTC. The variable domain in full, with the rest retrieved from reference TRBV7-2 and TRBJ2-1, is GAGVSQSPSNKVTEKGKDVELRCDPISGHTALYWYRQSLGQGLEFLIYFQGNSAPDKSGLPSDRFSAERTGGSVSTLTIQRTQQEDSAVYLCASSSGSSSQFFGPGTRLTVL.

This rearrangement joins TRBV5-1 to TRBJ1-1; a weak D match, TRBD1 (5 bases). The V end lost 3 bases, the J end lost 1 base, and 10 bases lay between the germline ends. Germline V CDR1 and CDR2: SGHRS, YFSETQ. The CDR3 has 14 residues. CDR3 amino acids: CASSSRGGNTEAFF. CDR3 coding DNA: TGCGCCAGCAGCTCTAGGGGTGGGAACACTGAAGCTTTCTTT.

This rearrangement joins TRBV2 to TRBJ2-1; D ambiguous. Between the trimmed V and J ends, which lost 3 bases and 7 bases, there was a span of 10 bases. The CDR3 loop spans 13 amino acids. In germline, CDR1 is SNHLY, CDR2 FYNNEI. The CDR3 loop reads CASSERFSNEQFF. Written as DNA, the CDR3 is TGTGCCAGCAGTGAGCGGTTCTCGAATGAGCAGTTCTTC.